This T cell receptor (beta chain) was documented in a study of CD8+CD57+ T cells in acquired aplastic anemia (dated by TCRdb to between 2017 and 2018). At the level of the whole study: On average, sorted CD4+ and CD8+ cells yielded around 3.5 ug of extracted DNA, with a range of 0.2 to 27.4 ug. An average of about 10 million reads for CD4+ cells and under 12 million reads for CD8+ cells was obtained from healthy donor samples. General conclusions and limits of the study: Although 25 to 30 CD8+ CDR3 sequences were shared by patients and controls, these sequences appeared highly expressed in patients and within the immunodominant clones of patients. CD8+ Simpson's diversity did not differ significantly between patients and healthy controls (P=0.060).

In the case of this clonotype: Its antigen is still unknown. No much larger clone exists at a distance of one base, and base qualities are not known.

The V end loses 5 bases and the J end loses 5 bases, and a stretch of 12 bases separates them. The CDR3 measures 13 amino acids from cysteine to phenylalanine. Left in the record is the CDR3 DNA by itself, 39 bases read in frame from the first base. The germline V gene provides CDR1 SGHTA and CDR2 FQGNSA. TCR repertoires of sorted CD4+ and CD8+ blood T cells from severe aplastic anemia patients and healthy subjects were deep-sequenced in the study. Ficoll-Paque density gradient centrifugation was used to isolate peripheral blood mononuclear cells. Before DNA was extracted, CD4+ and CD8+ T cells were sorted using either FACS or magnetic beads. Genomic DNA served as template for TCR beta VDJ combination and CDR3 sequence profiling. An Illumina HiSeq 2000 was used for TCR repertoire sequencing. In the authors' own workflow: Repertoires were assessed using TRBV/TRBJ rearrangement plots, CDR3 size and DJ length profiles, and Simpson's diversity index. The most abundant DNA sequence in the deep sequencing data was defined as the immunodominant clone. CDR3 amino acid sequences were screened for sharing across subjects and compared with published repertoires and the VDJdb database. The public sequencing data were trimmed at Q25 with fastp and processed into clonotypes with MiXCR by TCRdb, which kept only in-frame beta chains. A single entry per CDR3 protein holds the most common genes and DNA from its merged rows. The authors' filters were not applied to this entry. The sample profile shows around 230,000 distinct CDR3 sequences; roughly 57% of them were found once. Jointly, the top ten make up around 32% of the sample.

The chain is assembled from TRBV7-2 and TRBJ2-5; the D gene is possibly TRBD1 or TRBD2, each agreeing over 6 bases. The specimen sequenced was sorted CD4+, CD8+, or CD8+CD57+ T cells (not recorded which) from PBMCs. The TCR was taken from a human donor in good health. In nucleotide form, the sequence is TGTGCCAGCAGCAAGGGGGGAACGGAGACCCAGTACTTC. The translation is CASSKGGTETQYF.